Listed below are T cell receptor beta chains from one sample, sequenced in a study of cytomegalovirus exposure and HLA in healthy donors. Some clones are missing from TCRdb's copy, which holds only in-frame ones; the method was immunoSEQ multiplex PCR. The sample yields approximately 220,000 clones, 65% to 85% seen once. The sequenced material came from PBMCs. Receptors originate from a woman in her thirties in good health and CMV-seropositive. The CDR3 runs from the conserved cysteine through the conserved F or W. The order of the fields is clone size, CDR3 length, J gene, D gene, V gene, CDR3 DNA, CDR3 protein. A D gene is named only where the DNA matches it firmly. Clone size is shown for a subset of rows, as once, few, many or a class of expanded clone.

>NA|15|TRBJ1-5|TRBD1|TRBV5-1
TGCGCCAGCAGCTCCTCAGGGGGCGGTGGACAGCCCCAGCATTTT
CASSSSGGGGQPQHF
>NA|14|TRBJ2-7|TRBD1|TRBV2
TGTGCCAGCAGTGAATTTCAGGGGGCGGGGGAGCAGTACTTC
CASSEFQGAGEQYF
>NA|16|TRBJ1-4|NA|TRBV23-1
TGCGCCAGCAGTCAAGCCCGAAGGTGGATTGGTGAAAAACTGTTTTTT
CASSQARRWIGEKLFF
>NA|15|TRBJ2-3|TRBD1|TRBV7-6
TGTGCCAGCAGCTCTCCGGACAGGGGAACAGATACGCAGTATTTT
CASSSPDRGTDTQYF
>NA|15|TRBJ1-4|NA|TRBV7-8
TGTGCCAGCAGCTTAGTGGACAGCACGTATGAAAAACTGTTTTTT
CASSLVDSTYEKLFF
>once|11|TRBJ1-1|NA|TRBV27
TGTGCCAGCAGTTTAGGGACTGAAGCTTTCTTT
CASSLGTEAFF
>NA|16|TRBJ2-7|NA|TRBV6-5
TGTGCCAGCAGTTACTCGATAGGGGATGGAACCTACGAGCAGTACTTC
CASSYSIGDGTYEQYF
>few|15|TRBJ2-1|TRBD2|TRBV15
TGTGCCACCAGCAGAGGGACTAGCGGGAGTAATGAGCAGTTCTTC
CATSRGTSGSNEQFF
>few|14|TRBJ1-1|NA|TRBV9
TGTGCCAGCAGCGTAGGGGGCAGGAACACTGAAGCTTTCTTT
CASSVGGRNTEAFF
>few|14|TRBJ2-1|NA|TRBV19
TGTGCCGCCTCCCCATTCGGGAAATTGAATGAGCAGTTCTTC
CAASPFGKLNEQFF
>once|14|TRBJ1-4|NA|TRBV5-1
TGCGCCAGCAGCCAAGGAGGGACTAATGAAAAACTGTTTTTT
CASSQGGTNEKLFF
>NA|13|TRBJ1-1|TRBD1|TRBV2
TGTGCCAGCAGCCAGGGGGGGAACACTGAAGCTTTCTTT
CASSQGGNTEAFF
>few|17|TRBJ2-3|NA|TRBV12-5
TGTGCTAGTGGTTTGGTAGTGGGCAGGGGGGGCCCAGATACGCAGTATTTT
CASGLVVGRGGPDTQYF
>once|18|TRBJ2-1|NA|TRBV5-1
TGCGCCAGCAGCCCGTCGATACAAGGGGGGGGTTCCTACAATGAGCAGTTCTTC
CASSPSIQGGGSYNEQFF
>NA|12|TRBJ2-7|NA|TRBV12-5
TGTGCTAGTGGTTTACCCGGCTACGAGCAGTACTTC
CASGLPGYEQYF
>NA|15|TRBJ2-1|TRBD2|TRBV4-1
TGCGCCAGCAGCCGGTCAGCGGGGCCCTACAATGAGCAGTTCTTC
CASSRSAGPYNEQFF
>NA|15|TRBJ1-2|NA|TRBV19
TGTGCCAGTAGTGACCAATACCCAAGGCGGGATGGCTACACCTTC
CASSDQYPRRDGYTF
>NA|13|TRBJ1-1|NA|TRBV5-1
TGCGCCTCTCAGGGGAACCTGAACACTGAAGCTTTCTTT
CASQGNLNTEAFF
>NA|15|TRBJ1-1|TRBD1|TRBV6-5
TGTGCCAGCAGTCAAACCCCAACAGGGGGCGCGATAGCTTTCTTT
CASSQTPTGGAIAFF
>NA|15|TRBJ2-7|TRBD1|TRBV4-1
TGCGCCAGCAGCCAAGCCCCGGGACAGATCTACGAGCAGTACTTC
CASSQAPGQIYEQYF
>NA|15|TRBJ2-5|NA|TRBV30
TGTGCCTGGAGTGGTTGGGGCAGGGACCGAGAGACCCAGTACTTC
CAWSGWGRDRETQYF
>NA|13|TRBJ1-2|NA|TRBV25-1
TGTGCCAGCAGTGTTCCAGGGGTGGATGGCTACACCTTC
CASSVPGVDGYTF
>NA|13|TRBJ1-2|NA|TRBV7-6
TGTGCCAGCAGCTTAGGGAACAGCTATGGCTACACCTTC
CASSLGNSYGYTF
>NA|15|TRBJ1-4|NA|TRBV5-1
TGCGCCAGCAGCTTGATAACGGGAACTAATGAAAAACTGTTTTTT
CASSLITGTNEKLFF
>NA|11|TRBJ2-7|NA|TRBV27
TGTGCCAGCACCTCCTTCGGTGAGCAGTACTTC
CASTSFGEQYF
>NA|14|TRBJ1-5|TRBD1|TRBV6-5
TGTGCCAGCAGTTACTCGGGACAGAATCAGCCCCAGCATTTT
CASSYSGQNQPQHF
>NA|11|TRBJ1-2|NA|TRBV29-1
TGCAGCGGAGGCTATAAGGATGGCTACACCTTC
CSGGYKDGYTF
>NA|13|TRBJ2-3|NA|TRBV18
TGTGCCAGCTCACCACTTGACGCAGATACGCAGTATTTT
CASSPLDADTQYF
>once|19|TRBJ2-4|TRBD2|TRBV28
TGTGCCAGCAGTCTCCACTCCCTTACTAGCGGTCTAGCCAAAAACATTCAGTACTTC
CASSLHSLTSGLAKNIQYF
>NA|13|TRBJ2-5|NA|TRBV30
TGTGCCTGGAGCCAAGGGGGGGTAGAGACCCAGTACTTC
CAWSQGGVETQYF
>NA|14|TRBJ2-2|NA|TRBV2
TGTGCCAGCAGTCGGGACTTGGGGACCGGGGAGCTGTTTTTT
CASSRDLGTGELFF
>NA|13|TRBJ1-3|NA|TRBV27
TGTGCCAGCAGTTTCCGCCCGGGGGACACCATATATTTT
CASSFRPGDTIYF